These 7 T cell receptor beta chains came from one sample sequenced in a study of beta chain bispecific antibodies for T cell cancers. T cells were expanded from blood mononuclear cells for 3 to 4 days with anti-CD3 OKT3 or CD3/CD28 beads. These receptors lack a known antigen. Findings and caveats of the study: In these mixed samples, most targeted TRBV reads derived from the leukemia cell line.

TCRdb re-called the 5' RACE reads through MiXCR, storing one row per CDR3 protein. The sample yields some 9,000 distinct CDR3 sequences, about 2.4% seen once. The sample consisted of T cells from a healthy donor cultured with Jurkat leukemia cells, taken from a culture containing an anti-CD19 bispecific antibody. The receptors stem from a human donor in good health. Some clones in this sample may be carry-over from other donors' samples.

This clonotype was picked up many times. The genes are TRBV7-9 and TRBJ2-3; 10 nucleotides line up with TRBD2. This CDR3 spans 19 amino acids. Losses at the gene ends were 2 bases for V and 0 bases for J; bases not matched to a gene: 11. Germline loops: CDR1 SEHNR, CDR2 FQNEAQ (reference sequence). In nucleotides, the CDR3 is TGTGCCAGCAGCTTATCCCCAGCGGGGGGGTTCCTTAGCACAGATACGCAGTATTTT. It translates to CASSLSPAGGFLSTDTQYF.

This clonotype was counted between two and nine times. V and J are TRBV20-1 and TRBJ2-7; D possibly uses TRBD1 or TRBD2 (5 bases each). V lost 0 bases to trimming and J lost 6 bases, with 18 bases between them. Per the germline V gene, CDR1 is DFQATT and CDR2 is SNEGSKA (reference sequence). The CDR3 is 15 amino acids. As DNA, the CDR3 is TGCAGTGCTAGAGACCGGGACCACCGGTACGGCGAGCAGTACTTC. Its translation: CSARDRDHRYGEQYF.

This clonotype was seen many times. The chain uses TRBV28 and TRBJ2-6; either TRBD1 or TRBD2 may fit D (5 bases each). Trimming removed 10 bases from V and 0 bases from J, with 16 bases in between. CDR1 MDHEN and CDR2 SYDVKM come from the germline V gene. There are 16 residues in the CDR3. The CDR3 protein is CAIRGRSFSGANVLTF. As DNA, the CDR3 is TGTGCCATTCGGGGACGGTCCTTCTCTGGGGCCAACGTCCTGACTTTC.

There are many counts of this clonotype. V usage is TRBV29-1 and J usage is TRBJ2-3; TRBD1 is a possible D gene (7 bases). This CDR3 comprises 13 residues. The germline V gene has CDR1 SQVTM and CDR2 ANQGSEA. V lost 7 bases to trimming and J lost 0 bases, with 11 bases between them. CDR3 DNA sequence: TGCAGCGGTGCAGGGGGGAGCACAGATACGCAGTATTTT. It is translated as CSGAGGSTDTQYF.

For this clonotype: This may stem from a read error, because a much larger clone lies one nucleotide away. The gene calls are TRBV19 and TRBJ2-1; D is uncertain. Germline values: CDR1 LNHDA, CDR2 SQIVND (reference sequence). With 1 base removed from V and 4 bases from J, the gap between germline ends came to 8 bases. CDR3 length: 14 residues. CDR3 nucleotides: TGTGCCAGTAGTATAGGAATGCGGTACAATGAGCAGTTCTTC. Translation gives CASSIGMRYNEQFF. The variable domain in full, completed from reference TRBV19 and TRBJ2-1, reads DGGITQSPKYLFRKEGQNVTLSCEQNLNHDAMYWYRQDPGQGLRLIYYSQIVNDFQKGDIAEGYSVSREKKESFPLTVTSAQKNPTAFYLCASSIGMRYNEQFFGPGTRLTVL.

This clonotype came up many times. CDR3 region: CATSGNPPGTGNEQFF. DNA for the CDR3: TGTGCCACCAGCGGCAATCCTCCCGGGACAGGGAATGAGCAGTTCTTC. J is TRBJ2-1 and V is TRBV15; 9 bases align to TRBD1. The CDR3 contains 16 residues. Germline values: CDR1 LNHNV, CDR2 YYDKDF (reference sequence). The V and J ends lost 5 bases and 7 bases, in that order; junction bases with no gene match: 12.

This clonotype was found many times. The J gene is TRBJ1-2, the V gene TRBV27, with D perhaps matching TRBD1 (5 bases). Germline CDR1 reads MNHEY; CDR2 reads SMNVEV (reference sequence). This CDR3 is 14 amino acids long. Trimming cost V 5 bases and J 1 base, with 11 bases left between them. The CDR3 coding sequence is TGTGCCAGCAGTAACGACAGTTTTAACTATGGCTACACCTTC. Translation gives CASSNDSFNYGYTF.